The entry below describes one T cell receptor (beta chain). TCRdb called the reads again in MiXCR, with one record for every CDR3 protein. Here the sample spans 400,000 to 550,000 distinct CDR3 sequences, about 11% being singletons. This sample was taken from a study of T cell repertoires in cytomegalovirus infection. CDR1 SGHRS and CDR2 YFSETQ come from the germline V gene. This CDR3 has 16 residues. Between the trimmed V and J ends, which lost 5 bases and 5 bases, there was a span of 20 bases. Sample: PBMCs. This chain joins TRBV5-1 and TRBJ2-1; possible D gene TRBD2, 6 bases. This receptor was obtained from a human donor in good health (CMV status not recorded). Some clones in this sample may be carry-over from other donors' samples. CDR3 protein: CASSRGRTPTHNEQFF. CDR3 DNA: TGCGCCAGCAGTCGGGGGAGAACACCTACGCACAATGAGCAGTTCTTC.